Each of the 9 T cell receptor beta chains below was sequenced from the same sample in a study of response to subunit inactivated influenza vaccine listed by TCRdb under 2018. The receptor library was made with RT-PCR. Sequenced on an Illumina HiSeq 2500. TCRdb ran its own pipeline on the public reads, namely fastp trimming at Q25 and MiXCR clone calling, and kept in-frame beta chains. Entries that share a CDR3 protein sequence are merged under the most common genes and DNA. The sample table records hundreds of thousands of distinct CDR3 sequences; roughly 22% of these occur just once. The ten largest clones capture roughly 10% of the sample. Sample: PBMCs from blood, taken about 20 months after vaccination. The receptors stem from a man between 45 and 75 years old who received an inactivated influenza vaccine. Donor details come from another sample of the same person, matched by shared clones.

This chain uses TRBV10-2 with TRBJ1-4; D perhaps matches TRBD1 (6 bases). Trimming left V 5 bases short and J 5 bases short, with 15 bases between. CDR3 length equals 15 residues. Germline V lookup: CDR1 WSHSY, CDR2 SAAADI. The CDR3 spells CASSPETGPNEKLFF. The DNA of the CDR3 is TGCGCCAGCAGTCCGGAGACAGGACCGAATGAAAAACTGTTTTTT.

This clonotype occurred many times. The CDR3 DNA reads TGTGCCAGTAGTATAATAGGGGGCAATGAGCAGTTCTTC. Amino acid sequence: CASSIIGGNEQFF. The chain recombines TRBV19 with TRBJ2-1, with D tentatively TRBD1 (6 bases). The CDR3 is made up of 13 amino acids. CDR1 and CDR2 from the germline V gene are LNHDA and SQIVND (reference sequence). The ends were cut back, 2 bases at V and 6 bases at J, with 8 bases in the middle.

This clonotype appeared many times. V gene TRBV12-3 or TRBV12-4 combines with J gene TRBJ1-6, with D unresolved. Trimming cost V 3 bases and J 6 bases, with 15 bases left between them. The CDR3 consists of 16 residues. As DNA, the CDR3 is TGTGCCAGCAGTTTTAGCCCCGGTCTGCTTAATTCACCCCTCCACTTT. Its translation is CASSFSPGLLNSPLHF.

This clonotype was observed a few times. This chain links TRBV20-1 with TRBJ1-6; D perhaps matches TRBD1 (5 bases). This CDR3 has 17 residues. Germline-derived CDR1 and CDR2 are DFQATT and SNEGSKA (reference sequence). Trimming left V 0 bases short and J 10 bases short, with 22 bases between. Here the CDR3 reads CSARDVSAVPRTSPLHF. In DNA form, the CDR3 reads TGCAGTGCTAGAGACGTTAGCGCGGTCCCGAGGACATCACCCCTCCACTTT.

This clonotype was counted only a few times. This sequence joins TRBV5-4 and TRBJ2-2; a possible D gene is TRBD2 (5 bases). Germline V CDR1 and CDR2: SGHNT, YYREEE (reference sequence). The length of the CDR3 is 14 residues. V was pared by 0 bases and J by 6 bases, with 9 bases between. The CDR3 DNA sequence: TGTGCCAGCAGCTTGGGAAGCGGAGCCGGGGAGCTGTTTTTT. It translates to CASSLGSGAGELFF.

This rearrangement joins TRBV4-3 to TRBJ2-5, with 8 bases identical to TRBD1. The V and J ends lost 4 bases and 2 bases, in that order; junction bases with no gene match: 3. This CDR3 has 14 amino acids. Germline CDR1 and CDR2: LGHNA and YSLEER. The CDR3 region is CASSRTGWQETQYF. CDR3 DNA: TGCGCCAGCAGCCGGACAGGGTGGCAAGAGACCCAGTACTTC.

The chain uses TRBV5-1 and TRBJ2-1; 9 bases map to TRBD2. V lost 0 bases to trimming and J lost 9 bases; unmatched junction nucleotides: 10. Germline V CDR1 and CDR2: SGHRS, YFSETQ. The length of the CDR3 is 16 residues. CDR3 DNA: TGCGCCAGCAGCTTGGGTAGCGGGGGCCTTCGTTCTGAGCAGTTCTTC. It is translated as CASSLGSGGLRSEQFF.

There are many counts of this clonotype. The chain combines TRBV5-5 with TRBJ2-1, with a tentative D call TRBD2 (5 bases). Germline CDR1 reads SGHKS; CDR2 reads YYEKEE (reference sequence). Trimming left V 1 base short and J 10 bases short, with 9 bases between. CDR3 length: 12 residues. DNA of the CDR3: TGTGCCAGCAGCTTGTGGGAGAGGGAGCAGTTCTTC. It translates to CASSLWEREQFF.

The chain carries TRBV5-1 and TRBJ1-5; D gene ambiguous. Per germline, CDR1 SGHRS and CDR2 YFSETQ. V shed 0 bases and J shed 0 bases, with 10 bases lying between them. The CDR3 loop spans 16 amino acids. CDR3 in DNA: TGCGCCAGCAGCTTGGGAGGCCTCAATAGCAATCAGCCCCAGCATTTT. Translated, it gives CASSLGGLNSNQPQHF.